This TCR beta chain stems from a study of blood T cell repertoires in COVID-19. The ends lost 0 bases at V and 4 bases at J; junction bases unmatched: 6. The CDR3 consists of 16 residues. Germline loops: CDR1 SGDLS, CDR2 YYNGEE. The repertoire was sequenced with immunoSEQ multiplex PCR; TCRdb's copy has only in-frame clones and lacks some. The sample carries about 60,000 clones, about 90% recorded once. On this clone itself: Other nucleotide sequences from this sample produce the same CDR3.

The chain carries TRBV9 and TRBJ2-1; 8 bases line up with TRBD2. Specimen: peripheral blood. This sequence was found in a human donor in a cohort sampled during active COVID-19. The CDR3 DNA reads TGTGCCAGCAGCGTAGTCGGTAGCGGGGTTTACAATGAGCAGTTCTTC. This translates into CASSVVGSGVYNEQFF.